This is a list of T cell receptor beta chains from one sample in a study of beta chain features in type 1 diabetes. The data were produced by immunoSEQ multiplex PCR, yet TCRdb's version contains in-frame clones alone and is incomplete. The sample carries fewer than 400,000 clones, 8% recorded once. The sample comprised central memory CD4+ T cells from blood. The receptor set was obtained from a woman aged 18-30 years in good health. Each CDR3 is given with its conserved first and last residue. Fields, in order: clone size, D gene, V gene, J gene, CDR3 DNA, CDR3 protein. D genes are given only for firm matches. Rows may omit the clone size; those that give it use once, few, many or a size class.

-	-	TRBV18	TRBJ1-2	TGTGCCAGCTCACCACCTGGGAGGGATGGCTACACCTTC	CASSPPGRDGYTF
few	TRBD1	TRBV6-5	TRBJ1-2	TGTGCCAGCAGTTTCATTGACAGGGGGAAAAATGGCTACACCTTC	CASSFIDRGKNGYTF
few	TRBD2	TRBV4-3	TRBJ2-3	TGCGCCAGCAGCAAACGACTAGCGGGATCAGATACGCAGTATTTT	CASSKRLAGSDTQYF
many	-	TRBV14	TRBJ1-1	TGTGCCAGCAGCCGCGCCAGGGCCACTGAAGCTTTCTTT	CASSRARATEAFF
-	-	TRBV5-6	TRBJ1-5	TGTGCCAGCAGCCGGGTCGGGGGGCCGGCCACAAATCAGCCCCAGCATTTT	CASSRVGGPATNQPQHF
few	TRBD2	TRBV19	TRBJ2-1	TGTGCCAGTAGTATCACTAGCGGGAGCCGCACCGATTACAATGAGCAGTTCTTC	CASSITSGSRTDYNEQFF
few	-	TRBV28	TRBJ2-4	TGTGCCAGCAGGTTAGGAGGGGCGAACATTCAGTACTTC	CASRLGGANIQYF
few	-	TRBV7-9	TRBJ1-2	TGTGCCAGCAGCTTAGATCCGGATAACTATGGCTACACCTTC	CASSLDPDNYGYTF
-	-	TRBV18	TRBJ2-5	TGTGCCAGCTCACCGGACAGCCAAGAGACCCAGTACTTC	CASSPDSQETQYF
-	-	TRBV2	TRBJ1-3	TGTGCCAGCAGTGAAATCGGAAACACCATATATTTT	CASSEIGNTIYF
few	-	TRBV14	TRBJ1-5	TGTGCCAGCAGCCAAGAGAGTAATCAGCCCCAGCATTTT	CASSQESNQPQHF
-	-	TRBV2	TRBJ2-3	TGTGCCAGCAGTTTACAGTTATCTAGCCGAAATTTT	CASSLQLSSRNF
few	-	TRBV11-2	TRBJ2-1	TGTGCCAGCAGCTTCACGGGGGAGGATGAGCAGTTCTTC	CASSFTGEDEQFF
-	TRBD1	TRBV5-1	TRBJ2-3	TGCGCCAGCAGCTTTACAGGGGGCTATACAGATACGCAGTATTTT	CASSFTGGYTDTQYF
-	-	TRBV19	TRBJ2-1	TGTGCCAGTAGTCCTAGCACCTCCTACAATGAGCAGTTCTTC	CASSPSTSYNEQFF
many	-	TRBV27	TRBJ1-3	TGTGCCAGCAGTTGGGCAGTCTCTGGAAACACCATATATTTT	CASSWAVSGNTIYF
-	-	TRBV11-2	TRBJ2-7	TGTGCCAGCAGCTTAGATGGGGGCGCGAGATACGAGCAGTACTTC	CASSLDGGARYEQYF
-	-	TRBV10-3	TRBJ2-5	TGTGCCATCAGTGGTTCGAGAGGTCAGGCCCAAGAGACCCAGTACTTC	CAISGSRGQAQETQYF
-	-	TRBV6-6	TRBJ1-2	TGTGCCAGCAGTTACCGGGTCTCGGGGACTTATGGCTACACCTTC	CASSYRVSGTYGYTF
many	TRBD2	TRBV4-2	TRBJ2-7	TGTGCCAGCAGCCAAGATCTCGTGACTAGCGGGCTAGAATCCTTC	CASSQDLVTSGLESF
few	-	TRBV11-3	TRBJ2-3	TGTGCCAGCAGCTTTACTGGCACAGATACGCAGTATTTT	CASSFTGTDTQYF
few	-	TRBV6-5	TRBJ2-2	TGTGCCTGCGGGACTAACACCGGGGAGCTGTTTTTT	CACGTNTGELFF